The source of this T cell receptor (beta chain) is a study of breast tumors, draining lymph nodes, adjacent tissues. Study results and caveats: Compared with basal-like, luminal-like tumors shared significantly more repertoire with nontumor tissue. Tumors had less TCR diversity than lymph nodes, more than nontumor tissue. That most tumor T cells come from lymph nodes remained unproven.

This clonotype was observed many times. Its antigen is unknown. TCRdb reanalysed the multiplex PCR reads using MiXCR and keeps one entry per CDR3 protein. This sample carries about 270,000 distinct CDR3 sequences, about 33% of them seen once, and the ten largest clones take 1.1%. V was pared by 4 bases and J by 2 bases, with 12 bases of the junction left unmatched. The CDR3 consists of 17 residues. Germline CDR1 is SEHNR and CDR2 is FQNEAQ (reference sequence). Axillary draining lymph nodes of breast cancer patients supplied the node samples. This clonotype was obtained from a female donor with breast cancer. Some clones in this sample may be carry-over from other donors' samples. Sequencing was carried out using axillary lymph node tissue. V is TRBV7-9 and J is TRBJ2-3; 7 nucleotides agree with TRBD1. Written as DNA, the CDR3 is TGTGCCAGCAGCTCGCGTCCGGGACAGCGATTCACAGATACGCAGTATTTT. It translates to CASSSRPGQRFTDTQYF.